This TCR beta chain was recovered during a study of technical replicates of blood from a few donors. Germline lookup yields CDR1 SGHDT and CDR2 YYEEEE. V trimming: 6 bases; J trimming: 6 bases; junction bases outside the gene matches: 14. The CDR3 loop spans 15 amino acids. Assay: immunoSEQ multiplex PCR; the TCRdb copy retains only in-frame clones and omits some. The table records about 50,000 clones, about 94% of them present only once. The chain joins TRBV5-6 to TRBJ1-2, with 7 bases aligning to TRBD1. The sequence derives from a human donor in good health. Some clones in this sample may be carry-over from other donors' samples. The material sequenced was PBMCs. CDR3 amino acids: CASIADRALRDGYTF. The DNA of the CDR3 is TGTGCCAGCATCGCCGACAGGGCCCTGAGGGATGGCTACACCTTC.